This T cell receptor (beta chain) appears in the sequencing data of a study of OX40 agonist ivuxolimab in advanced cancers. Study details: A history of anti-PD-1, anti-PD-L1 or anti-CTLA-4 therapy was acceptable, and roughly 40% had some.

Study-wide points: CD4+ and CD8+ blood T cells expanded clonally by week 6 at 0.1 to 3.0 mg/kg.

The table came from immunoSEQ multiplex PCR; TCRdb's copy has only in-frame clones and leaves some out. The sample has some 45,000 clones, more than 75% seen once. Notes on this clone: Antigen specificity is unknown.

Unmatched junction bases numbered 8, after V lost 0 bases and J lost 4 bases. The CDR3 length is 16 residues. The sequencing here drew on CD4+ or CD8+ T cells sorted from blood, taken in a trial of the OX40 agonist ivuxolimab. The chain links TRBV6-7 to TRBJ2-5, with 7 bases fitting TRBD1. TRBV6-7 counts as an open reading frame of uncertain function. The origin of this receptor is an adult with an advanced solid tumor such as melanoma, head and neck, liver or kidney cancer. Here the CDR3 reads CASSYSRTGHGETQYF. In DNA, the CDR3 is TGTGCCAGCAGTTACTCGCGGACAGGCCACGGAGAGACCCAGTACTTC.